This T cell receptor beta chain was captured in a study of sequential checkpoint blockade in melanoma. The repertoire was sequenced with immunoSEQ multiplex PCR; TCRdb's copy has only in-frame clones and lacks some. Of 25,000 to 30,000 clones in the sample, 75% to 85% were seen once. The CDR3 contains 15 residues. Germline CDR1 reads SSHAT; CDR2 reads FNYEAQ (reference sequence). The treatment is: randomized to nivolumab then ipilimumab (arm A) or the reverse (arm B). DNA-damaging chemotherapy had not been given to any patient beforehand. From thawed PBMCs, live CD3+CD8+ cells negative for CD19 and CD56 were sorted. As for this clone: One junction end disagrees with the germline gene, perhaps due to a read error.

The receptor was isolated from a human donor with melanoma. The V and J genes are TRBV7-7 and TRBJ2-5; 8 bases map to TRBD1. Specimen: CD8+ T cells sorted from blood (inferred from file names), collected from a patient given nivolumab and ipilimumab in sequence. The CDR3: CASSLVAGGGRAQYF. The CDR3 nucleotides are TGTGCTAGCAGCTTAGTAGCAGGGGGCGGTAGGGCCCAGTACTTC.